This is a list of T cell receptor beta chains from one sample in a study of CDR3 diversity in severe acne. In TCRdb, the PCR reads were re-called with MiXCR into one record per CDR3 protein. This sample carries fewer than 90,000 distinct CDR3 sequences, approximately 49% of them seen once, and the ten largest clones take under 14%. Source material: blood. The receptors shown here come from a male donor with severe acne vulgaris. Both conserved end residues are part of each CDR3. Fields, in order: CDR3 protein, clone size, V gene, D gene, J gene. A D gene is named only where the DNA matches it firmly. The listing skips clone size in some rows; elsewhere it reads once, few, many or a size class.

CDR3: CASSPGTTRPEQYF
size: many
V: TRBV18
D: TRBD2
J: TRBJ2-7

CDR3: CASLDGGELFF
size: few
V: TRBV28
D: TRBD2
J: TRBJ2-2

CDR3: CASSGGLAGPSPHNEQFF
size: -
V: TRBV7-2
D: TRBD2
J: TRBJ2-1

CDR3: CASSTGYSGSSTDTQYF
size: -
V: TRBV7-2
D: TRBD2
J: TRBJ2-3

CDR3: CASCTGQPNTEAFF
size: -
V: TRBV9
D: -
J: TRBJ1-1

CDR3: CASSLTSGYTGELFF
size: many
V: TRBV11-2
D: TRBD2
J: TRBJ2-2

CDR3: CSARDRRANTEAFFGYTF
size: -
V: TRBV20-1
D: -
J: TRBJ1-2

CDR3: CASSEPSGRNTGELFF
size: few
V: TRBV10-2
D: TRBD2
J: TRBJ2-2

CDR3: CASSVTGGMDEQFF
size: -
V: TRBV7-3
D: TRBD1
J: TRBJ2-1

CDR3: CASSLRRDSYEQYF
size: -
V: TRBV5-1
D: -
J: TRBJ2-7

CDR3: CASSTGRVVTDTQYF
size: many
V: TRBV5-1
D: -
J: TRBJ2-3

CDR3: CATSRAPFAGGSDTQYF
size: many
V: TRBV15
D: TRBD2
J: TRBJ2-3

CDR3: CASRGQEGPDTQYF
size: -
V: TRBV14
D: TRBD1
J: TRBJ2-3

CDR3: CNSSIFTGGSYEQYF
size: -
V: TRBV19
D: TRBD2
J: TRBJ2-7

CDR3: CASSLWGYTEAFF
size: -
V: TRBV11-2
D: -
J: TRBJ1-1

CDR3: CASSLGVSGRGKNIQYF
size: -
V: TRBV12-3/TRBV12-4
D: TRBD2
J: TRBJ2-4

CDR3: CASSSRGTYQETQYF
size: -
V: TRBV28
D: -
J: TRBJ2-5

CDR3: CASSLGLNTGELFF
size: many
V: TRBV5-8
D: -
J: TRBJ2-2

CDR3: CASSMTGDYEQYF
size: few
V: TRBV19
D: TRBD1
J: TRBJ2-7

CDR3: CASSENTEAFF
size: once
V: TRBV25-1
D: -
J: TRBJ1-1

CDR3: CASSLEIPGELFF
size: -
V: TRBV11-2
D: -
J: TRBJ2-2

CDR3: CSAAGGAGSGANVLTF
size: -
V: TRBV29-1
D: TRBD1
J: TRBJ2-6